The 25 T cell receptor beta chains presented below share a single source sample, sequenced in a study of T cell changes during pregnancy in multiple sclerosis. Method: immunoSEQ multiplex PCR; TCRdb's copy keeps in-frame clones and lacks some. The profile shows over 60,000 clones, 85% to 95% of them singletons. Specimen: peripheral blood, collected in the first trimester of pregnancy. Receptor source: a female donor with multiple sclerosis, enrolled in a pregnancy study.

The chain couples TRBV6-6 to TRBJ1-5; D is perhaps TRBD1 (5 bases). The V and J ends lost 10 bases and 6 bases respectively, with 22 bases between them. Germline V gene lookup returns CDR1 MNHNY and CDR2 SVGAGI (reference sequence). This CDR3 spans 15 amino acids. The CDR3 loop is CATSTSGGVGQPQHF. In nucleotides, the CDR3 is TGTGCCACCTCCACTTCGGGGGGGGTTGGTCAGCCCCAGCATTTT.

The chain combines TRBV4-2 with TRBJ2-7; D remains unclear. The CDR3 spans 13 residues. Germline V gene data show CDR1 as LGHNA and CDR2 as YNFKEQ. V was pared by 1 base and J by 3 bases, with 7 bases between. CDR3 sequence reads: CASSQGPRYEQYF. The CDR3 nucleotides read TGTGCCAGCAGCCAAGGTCCTCGCTACGAGCAGTACTTC.

The chain links TRBV6-5 to TRBJ2-7, with 9 bases aligning to TRBD1. Per germline, CDR1 MNHEY and CDR2 SVGAGI. The CDR3 is 15 residues long. J lost 0 bases, V lost 6 bases, and 6 bases had no gene match. The CDR3: CASSHRGLSSYEQYF. CDR3 nucleotide sequence: TGTGCCAGCAGCCACAGGGGGCTAAGCTCCTACGAGCAGTACTTC.

The chain uses TRBV4-1 and TRBJ1-5; TRBD1 is a possible D gene (5 bases). V was shortened by 2 bases and J by 3 bases, with 8 bases between the two germline ends. This CDR3 has 14 residues. Germline V gene data show CDR1 as MGHRA and CDR2 as YSYEKL. In DNA form, the CDR3 reads TGCGCCAGCAGCCAACTGGACAACAATCAGCCCCAGCATTTT. It encodes CASSQLDNNQPQHF.

The rearrangement uses TRBV10-3 and TRBJ2-1, with D perhaps TRBD1 (6 bases). The CDR3 runs to 12 residues. V shed 0 bases and J shed 13 bases, with 10 bases lying between them. CDR1 and CDR2 from the germline V gene are ENHRY and SYGVKD. The CDR3 nucleotides read TGTGCCATCAGTGAGTCGGGGGCTGGCCAGTTCTTC. Translation gives CAISESGAGQFF.

The chain has TRBV28 and TRBJ1-1; D perhaps matches TRBD1 (6 bases). The length of the CDR3 is 12 residues. Germline V gene sequence: CDR1 MDHEN, CDR2 SYDVKM. Trimming shortened V by 8 bases and J by 10 bases, and 17 bases separated the two germline ends. CDR3 coding DNA: TGTGCCAGCGAGCGGGACACGCTGGGAGCTTTCTTT. Protein product: CASERDTLGAFF.

The chain combines TRBV4-3 with TRBJ1-5; D unclear. CDR3 length: 15 amino acids. V lost 0 bases and J lost 7, with 13 bases in between. Germline CDR1 and CDR2: LGHNA and YSLEER. The CDR3 nucleotides read TGCGCCAGCAGCCAAGATCTCAATTTGGGCCAGCCCCAGCATTTT. Translating gives CASSQDLNLGQPQHF.

J is TRBJ2-5 and V is TRBV11-2; TRBD2 matches at 12 bases. The CDR3 sequence is 14 residues long. Losses at the gene ends were 4 bases for V and 5 bases for J; bases not matched to a gene: 2. The germline CDR1 and CDR2 sequences are SGHAT and FQNNGV. DNA for the CDR3: TGTGCCAGCAGCTCTAGCGGGGGGGGTGAGACCCAGTACTTC. Residues: CASSSSGGGETQYF.

V is TRBV7-2 and J is TRBJ2-1; TRBD2 might be the D (6 bases). The CDR3 covers 13 residues. The V gene's germline CDR1 is SGHTA and CDR2 FQGNSA. Trimming took off 0 bases at V and 8 bases at J, with 8 bases between the two ends. The CDR3 sequence is CASSLASGDEQFF. The CDR3 nucleotides are TGTGCCAGCAGCTTAGCGTCGGGAGATGAGCAGTTCTTC. Full variable domain (remainder filled in from reference TRBV7-2 and TRBJ2-1): GAGVSQSPSNKVTEKGKDVELRCDPISGHTALYWYRQSLGQGLEFLIYFQGNSAPDKSGLPSDRFSAERTGGSVSTLTIQRTQQEDSAVYLCASSLASGDEQFFGPGTRLTVL.

This chain's CDR3 is CAIGRAYGANVLTF. The CDR3 DNA is TGTGCCATCGGGCGAGCATACGGGGCCAACGTCCTGACTTTC. The chain has TRBV10-3 and TRBJ2-6; D unresolved. Per germline, CDR1 ENHRY and CDR2 SYGVKD. V was trimmed by 8 bases and J by 4 bases, leaving 12 bases between them. The CDR3 runs to 14 residues.

V and J are TRBV27 and TRBJ2-7, with D possibly TRBD1 on 5 matching bases. Trimming cost V 2 bases and J 3 bases, with 8 bases left between them. The V gene's germline CDR1 is MNHEY and CDR2 SMNVEV (reference sequence). The length of the CDR3 is 13 residues. The CDR3 bases are TGTGCCAGCAGTTTAGCCCAGGGCTACGAGCAGTACTTC. Encoded protein: CASSLAQGYEQYF.

V gene TRBV4-1 combines with J gene TRBJ1-1, with TRBD1 matching 7 bases. The germline V gene has CDR1 MGHRA and CDR2 YSYEKL. V lost 2 bases to trimming and J lost 1 base; unmatched junction nucleotides: 7. The CDR3 is made up of 16 amino acids. This chain's CDR3 is CASSQPEQGSNTEAFF. Here the CDR3 DNA reads TGCGCCAGCAGCCAACCCGAACAGGGGTCGAACACTGAAGCTTTCTTT.

Here the CDR3 DNA reads TGTGCCAGCAGCGTAGAAGGACTAGCGGGGCCTGAGCAGTTCTTC. This translates into CASSVEGLAGPEQFF. This chain links TRBV9 with TRBJ2-1, with 12 bases aligning to TRBD2. The germline V gene has CDR1 SGDLS and CDR2 YYNGEE. The CDR3 runs to 15 residues. V lost 0 bases, J lost 9 bases, and 4 bases stayed unmatched.

V and J are TRBV19 and TRBJ1-4; D gene ambiguous. This CDR3 has 10 residues. Trimming removed 9 bases at V and 8 bases at J, with 7 bases between. Per the germline V gene, CDR1 is LNHDA and CDR2 is SQIVND (reference sequence). The CDR3 region is CASLEEKLFF. CDR3 nucleotide sequence: TGTGCCAGCCTCGAGGAAAAACTGTTTTTT.

The chain is built from TRBV2 and TRBJ1-1; D is possibly TRBD1 (5 bases). Per germline, CDR1 SNHLY and CDR2 FYNNEI. V was trimmed by 6 bases and J by 3 bases, leaving 17 bases between them. This CDR3 spans 15 amino acids. The CDR3 sequence: CASSAGVPGDTEAFF. The DNA of the CDR3 is TGTGCCAGCAGCGCAGGCGTTCCGGGGGACACTGAAGCTTTCTTT.

This clone was recorded once. The chain is built from TRBV27 and TRBJ2-1; no clear D. CDR3 size: 15 residues. Germline CDR1 reads MNHEY; CDR2 reads SMNVEV (reference sequence). V was trimmed by 3 bases and J by 4 bases, leaving 13 bases between them. The CDR3 reads CASSLIGEAYNEQFF. The CDR3 nucleotides are TGTGCCAGCAGTTTGATTGGTGAAGCTTACAATGAGCAGTTCTTC.

This rearrangement joins TRBV7-8 to TRBJ1-5; weak D call: TRBD1 (5 bases). Germline CDR1 is SGHVS and CDR2 is FQNEAQ. The CDR3 has 13 residues. The V gene lost 5 bases and the J gene lost 8 bases, with 13 bases spanning the gap. CDR3 nucleotides: TGTGCCAGCAGCCGGGACCGGGGGGAGCCCCAGCATTTT. The encoded protein is CASSRDRGEPQHF.

This clone was counted once. This chain uses TRBV6-5 with TRBJ1-2; 8 bases fit TRBD1. The CDR3 consists of 14 residues. Per the germline V gene, CDR1 is MNHEY and CDR2 is SVGAGI. The J segment lost 4 bases and the V segment lost 6 bases, leaving 7 bases of the junction unmatched. CDR3 in DNA: TGTGCCAGCAGAGGACAGGGTGGAAGCTATGGCTACACCTTC. This codes for CASRGQGGSYGYTF.

The V call is TRBV15, the J call TRBJ1-2, with 8 bases lining up with TRBD1. The CDR3 covers 18 residues. The trim removed 0 bases at V and 1 base at J, leaving 10 bases unmatched. From germline, CDR1 is LNHNV and CDR2 YYDKDF (reference sequence). CDR3 nucleotide sequence: TGTGCCACCAGCAGAGACCAGGGACAGGCGTACCTTAACTATGGCTACACCTTC. Its translation is CATSRDQGQAYLNYGYTF.

The chain uses TRBV9 and TRBJ2-2; TRBD2 matches 10 bases. The germline V gene has CDR1 SGDLS and CDR2 YYNGEE. With V trimmed by 3 bases and J by 4 bases, 3 bases remained unmatched. The CDR3 has 15 residues. The CDR3 DNA reads as TGTGCCAGCAGCGACGTAGCGGGAGGCACCGGGGAGCTGTTTTTT. This gives the protein CASSDVAGGTGELFF. Full variable domain (missing parts from reference TRBV9 and TRBJ2-2): DSGVTQTPKHLITATGQRVTLRCSPRSGDLSVYWYQQSLDQGLQFLIQYYNGEERAKGNILERFSAQQFPDLHSELNLSSLELGDSALYFCASSDVAGGTGELFFGEGSRLTVL.

The chain is built from TRBV7-9 and TRBJ1-5, with D perhaps matching TRBD1 (6 bases). From germline, CDR1 is SEHNR and CDR2 FQNEAQ (reference sequence). The CDR3 runs to 15 residues. V lost 4 bases to trimming and J lost 6 bases, with 16 bases between them. For the CDR3, the DNA is TGTGCCAGCAGCTCTGGACAGCCTGATCTTCAGCCCCAGCATTTT. This codes for CASSSGQPDLQPQHF.

V is TRBV19 and J is TRBJ1-5, with D tentatively TRBD1 (5 bases). The CDR3 sequence is 14 residues long. The V end lost 6 bases, the J end lost 5 bases, and 14 bases lay between the germline ends. In germline, CDR1 is LNHDA, CDR2 SQIVND (reference sequence). The CDR3 nucleotides read TGTGCCAGTAGCATGGGGCAGGCCTATCAGCCCCAGCATTTT. It yields the protein CASSMGQAYQPQHF.

CDR3 nucleotide sequence: TGTGCCAGTAGTTCGGGACTAGCGGGAGAGACCCAGTACTTC. This gives the protein CASSSGLAGETQYF. The V call is TRBV19, the J call TRBJ2-5; 12 bases align to TRBD2. This CDR3 is 14 amino acids long. In germline, CDR1 is LNHDA, CDR2 SQIVND (reference sequence). Trimming took 5 bases from V and 4 from J; bases not matched to a gene: 2.

This chain links TRBV5-1 with TRBJ2-1, with 9 bases identical to TRBD1. Germline V gene lookup returns CDR1 SGHRS and CDR2 YFSETQ. The CDR3 spans 14 residues. The V gene end was trimmed by 4 bases and the J gene end by 3 bases; junction bases not matched to a gene: 2. CDR3 DNA: TGCGCCAGCAGCCCGGGACAGGGCTACAATGAGCAGTTCTTC. Its translation: CASSPGQGYNEQFF.

The chain has TRBV5-1 and TRBJ2-5, with 12 bases lining up with TRBD2. Trimming cost V 5 bases and J 1 base; bases outside gene matches: 9. The CDR3 runs to 17 residues. The germline CDR1 and CDR2 sequences are SGHRS and YFSETQ. Written as DNA, the CDR3 is TGCGCCAGCAGGGCTAGCGGGAGGGCTATGGGCCAAGAGACCCAGTACTTC. It codes for CASRASGRAMGQETQYF. The full variable domain, with the rest looked up from reference TRBV5-1 and TRBJ2-5, is KAGVTQTPRYLIKTRGQQVTLSCSPISGHRSVSWYQQTPGQGLQFLFEYFSETQRNKGNFPGRFSGRQFSNSRSEMNVSTLELGDSALYLCASRASGRAMGQETQYFGPGTRLLVL.